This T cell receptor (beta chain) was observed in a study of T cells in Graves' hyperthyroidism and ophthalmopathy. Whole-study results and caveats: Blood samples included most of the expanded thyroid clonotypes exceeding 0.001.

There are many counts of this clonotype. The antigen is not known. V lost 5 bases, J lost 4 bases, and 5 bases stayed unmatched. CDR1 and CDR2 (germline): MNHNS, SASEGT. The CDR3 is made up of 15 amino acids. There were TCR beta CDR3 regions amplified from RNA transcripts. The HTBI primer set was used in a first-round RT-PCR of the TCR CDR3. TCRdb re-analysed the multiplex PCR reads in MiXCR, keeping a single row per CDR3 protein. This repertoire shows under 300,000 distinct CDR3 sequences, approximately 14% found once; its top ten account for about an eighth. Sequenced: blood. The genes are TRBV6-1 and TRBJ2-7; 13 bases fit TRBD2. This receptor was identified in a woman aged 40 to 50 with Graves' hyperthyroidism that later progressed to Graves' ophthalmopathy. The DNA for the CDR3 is TGTGCCAGCAGTTTAGGGACTAGCGGGGTATACGAGCAGTACTTC. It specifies CASSLGTSGVYEQYF.